The 27 T cell receptor beta chains below were found in one sample sequenced in a study of blood T cell repertoires in COVID-19. Produced via immunoSEQ multiplex PCR; TCRdb's table is partial and in-frame only. The sample has about 190,000 clones, roughly 80% seen once. The sequenced sample consisted of peripheral blood. Receptors were obtained from a man in his forties or fifties who had recovered from COVID-19.

Here the CDR3 reads CASSPEIAGQETQYF. DNA of the CDR3: TGTGCCAGCTCACCGGAGATAGCGGGACAAGAGACCCAGTACTTC. The V gene is TRBV18, the J gene TRBJ2-5; 8 nucleotides align to TRBD2. CDR1 KGHSH and CDR2 LQKENI come from the germline V gene. The CDR3 length is 15 residues. The junction had 5 bases not matched to a gene; V was cut back by 3 bases and J by 2 bases.

The V and J genes are TRBV12-3 or TRBV12-4 and TRBJ2-4; 10 bases fit TRBD2. Trimming removed 3 bases from V and 8 bases from J; junction bases left unmatched: 1. The CDR3 is 13 residues long. The CDR3 reads CASSFSGRDIQYF. CDR3 DNA sequence: TGTGCCAGCAGTTTCAGCGGGAGGGACATTCAGTACTTC.

V is TRBV19 and J is TRBJ2-5, with TRBD1 matching 7 bases. V dropped 6 bases and J dropped 4; count of bases not matched to a gene: 8. In germline, CDR1 is LNHDA, CDR2 SQIVND (reference sequence). The CDR3 contains 14 residues. CDR3 protein: CASRANRGGETQYF. The CDR3 DNA follows: TGTGCCAGTAGGGCCAACAGGGGTGGAGAGACCCAGTACTTC. The variable domain in full, completed from reference TRBV19 and TRBJ2-5, reads DGGITQSPKYLFRKEGQNVTLSCEQNLNHDAMYWYRQDPGQGLRLIYYSQIVNDFQKGDIAEGYSVSREKKESFPLTVTSAQKNPTAFYLCASRANRGGETQYFGPGTRLLVL.

The chain recombines TRBV19 with TRBJ1-3; a weak D match, TRBD1 (6 bases). Germline loops: CDR1 LNHDA, CDR2 SQIVND (reference sequence). Between the trimmed V and J ends, which lost 9 bases and 2 bases, there was a span of 14 bases. The CDR3 is 14 amino acids. CDR3 bases: TGTGCCAGCAACCGGGACATAACTGGAAACACCATATATTTT. Amino acids: CASNRDITGNTIYF.

V is TRBV12-3 or TRBV12-4 and J is TRBJ1-1; D remains unclear. Trimming shortened V by 3 bases and J by 1 base, and 6 bases separated the two germline ends. CDR3 length: 13 residues. In DNA, the CDR3 is TGTGCCAGCAGTTTCGGTGAGAACACTGAAGCTTTCTTT. It codes for CASSFGENTEAFF.

The genes are TRBV24-1 and TRBJ1-5; D is perhaps TRBD1 (5 bases). Per the germline V gene, CDR1 is KGHDR and CDR2 is SFDVKD. Trimming shortened V by 1 base and J by 2 bases, and 32 bases separated the two germline ends. The CDR3 sequence is 23 residues long. For the CDR3, the DNA is TGTGCCACCAGTGATTTTCCTTGGTGTTGGCGGTGGGTTCTAACAGGTCGCAATCAGCCCCAGCATTTT. It encodes CATSDFPWCWRWVLTGRNQPQHF.

The chain has TRBV7-3 and TRBJ2-6; tentative D call: TRBD2 (5 bases). V dropped 5 bases and J dropped 0 bases, with 20 bases sitting between them. This CDR3 has 19 amino acids. Germline V CDR1 and CDR2: SGHTA, FQGTGA. The DNA for the CDR3 is TGTGCCAGCAGCCCGTCCCGGGCGGGCCTAAACTCTGGGGCCAACGTCCTGACTTTC. As protein: CASSPSRAGLNSGANVLTF.

This clone came up once. The rearrangement joins TRBV2 to TRBJ2-5; 12 bases are shared with TRBD1. The CDR3 spans 15 residues. V lost 6 bases to trimming and J lost 5 bases; unmatched junction nucleotides: 7. Germline CDR1 and CDR2: SNHLY and FYNNEI. CDR3 amino acids: CASRRDRGLRETQYF. The CDR3 nucleotides read TGTGCCAGCAGGCGGGACAGGGGGCTTCGGGAGACCCAGTACTTC.

The gene calls are TRBV19 and TRBJ2-6, with 8 bases fitting TRBD1. CDR1 LNHDA and CDR2 SQIVND come from the germline V gene (reference sequence). The CDR3 consists of 15 residues. Unmatched junction bases numbered 7, after V lost 5 bases and J lost 7 bases. The CDR3 reads CASSPTGQAANVLTF. The CDR3 region has the DNA TGTGCCAGTAGTCCCACGGGACAGGCTGCCAACGTCCTGACTTTC. The entire variable domain, with the rest obtained from reference TRBV19 and TRBJ2-6, is as follows: DGGITQSPKYLFRKEGQNVTLSCEQNLNHDAMYWYRQDPGQGLRLIYYSQIVNDFQKGDIAEGYSVSREKKESFPLTVTSAQKNPTAFYLCASSPTGQAANVLTFGAGSRLTVL.

The rearrangement joins TRBV5-4 to TRBJ2-2; D unresolved. Trimming shortened V by 2 bases and J by 6 bases, and 5 bases separated the two germline ends. Germline assignment: CDR1 SGHNT and CDR2 YYREEE (reference sequence). CDR3 length equals 12 residues. The CDR3 loop is CASSFQSGELFF. For the CDR3, the DNA is TGTGCCAGCAGCTTCCAGTCCGGGGAGCTGTTTTTT.

This chain joins TRBV28 and TRBJ1-4, with 7 positions matching TRBD1. The germline V gene encodes CDR1 MDHEN and CDR2 SYDVKM. The CDR3 loop spans 15 amino acids. Losses at the gene ends were 5 bases for V and 3 bases for J; bases not matched to a gene: 6. CDR3 protein: CASSPWDSSNEKLFF. CDR3 DNA sequence: TGTGCCAGCAGTCCCTGGGACAGCTCTAATGAAAAACTGTTTTTT.

The chain employs TRBV5-4 and TRBJ2-1; weak D call: TRBD1 (6 bases). The CDR3 extends over 13 amino acids. Trimming cost V 5 bases and J 6 bases, with 12 bases left between them. Germline V gene sequence: CDR1 SGHNT, CDR2 YYREEE (reference sequence). The CDR3 loop is CASSLQGTNEQFF. Written as DNA, the CDR3 is TGTGCCAGCAGTTTACAGGGTACCAATGAGCAGTTCTTC. Drawing the rest from reference TRBV5-4 and TRBJ2-1, the complete variable domain is ETGVTQSPTHLIKTRGQQVTLRCSSQSGHNTVSWYQQALGQGPQFIFQYYREEENGRGNFPPRFSGLQFPNYSSELNVNALELDDSALYLCASSLQGTNEQFFGPGTRLTVL.

The chain joins TRBV7-2 to TRBJ2-7; 9 bases fit TRBD1. CDR3 length: 16 amino acids. V shed 5 bases, J shed 2 bases, and the junction held 10 bases outside the gene matches. Germline V gives CDR1 SGHTA, CDR2 FQGNSA. This CDR3 reads CASSQAGTGRAYEQYF. In nucleotides, the CDR3 is TGTGCCAGCAGCCAAGCCGGGACAGGGAGGGCCTACGAGCAGTACTTC.

The chain links TRBV14 to TRBJ2-7; possible D gene TRBD1, 5 bases. Trimming removed 4 bases from V and 0 bases from J, with 10 bases in between. The CDR3 consists of 14 residues. Germline V gene sequence: CDR1 SGHDN, CDR2 FVKESK. CDR3 bases: TGTGCCAGCAGCCGAGGAACAGGCTCCTACGAGCAGTACTTC. This codes for CASSRGTGSYEQYF.

A note on this clone: One end of the junction does not line up with germline, which may come from a read error. The chain employs TRBV3-1 (or the pseudogene TRBV3-2) and TRBJ1-2; the D gene is possibly TRBD1 (6 bases). This CDR3 region has 12 residues. The germline CDR1 and CDR2 sequences are LGHDT and YNNKEL (reference sequence). The CDR3 protein is CASSQELGQIDF. In DNA, the CDR3 is TGTGCCAGCAGCCAAGAATTAGGACAGATAGACTTC.

This clone was seen once. This sequence joins TRBV11-2 and TRBJ1-1; D unresolved. The CDR3 runs to 12 residues. Trimming shortened V by 0 bases and J by 8 bases, and 7 bases separated the two germline ends. The V gene's germline CDR1 is SGHAT and CDR2 FQNNGV. CDR3 loop: CASSLDQREAFF. The CDR3 DNA reads as TGTGCCAGCAGCTTAGACCAGAGGGAAGCTTTCTTT.

The chain employs TRBV24-1 and TRBJ2-5, with D possibly being TRBD1 (6 bases). Trimming left V 0 bases short and J 1 base short, with 8 bases between. The length of the CDR3 is 15 residues. Germline assignment: CDR1 KGHDR and CDR2 SFDVKD. The CDR3 nucleotides are TGTGCCACCAGTGATTTGGAACAGGGCCAAGAGACCCAGTACTTC. Translating it yields CATSDLEQGQETQYF.

A word on this clone: A read error may account for a junction end that differs from germline. The rearrangement joins TRBV6-5 to TRBJ1-5, with 10 bases fitting TRBD1. From germline, CDR1 is MNHEY and CDR2 SVGAGI. The CDR3 is 15 residues long. CDR3 sequence reads: CASSPTGGLNQPQHF. As DNA, the CDR3 is TGCGCCAGCAGCCCGACAGGGGGCCTCAATCAGCCCCAGCATTTT.

The chain carries TRBV5-8 and TRBJ2-4, with 8 bases lining up with TRBD2. The V gene's germline CDR1 is SGHTS and CDR2 YDEGEE. Germline trimming cut 2 bases from V and 8 bases from J; bases unmatched to any gene: 9. CDR3 size: 15 residues. DNA of the CDR3: TGTGCCAGCAGCTTCTCGGGCGGGAGGAGAGACATTCAGTACTTC. It translates to CASSFSGGRRDIQYF.

The gene calls are TRBV3-1 (or the pseudogene TRBV3-2) and TRBJ2-7; possibly TRBD2 for D (5 bases). The CDR3 is 13 residues long. From germline, CDR1 is LGHDT and CDR2 YNNKEL (reference sequence). Trimming removed 8 bases at V and 6 bases at J, with 17 bases between. In nucleotides, the CDR3 is TGTGCCAGCTCTTTCGGGGAGTTTTCCGAGCAGTACTTC. It yields the protein CASSFGEFSEQYF.

The chain carries TRBV14 and TRBJ2-7; D is unresolved. With 1 base removed from V and 9 bases from J, the gap between germline ends came to 7 bases. Germline CDR1 and CDR2: SGHDN and FVKESK. This CDR3 is built from 11 residues. This CDR3 is CASSQGSMQYF. Written as DNA, the CDR3 is TGTGCCAGCAGCCAAGGGAGCATGCAGTACTTC.

The rearrangement uses TRBV10-3 and TRBJ1-6; D is undetermined. V lost 6 bases to trimming and J lost 6 bases, with 15 bases between them. The V gene's germline CDR1 is ENHRY and CDR2 SYGVKD. This CDR3 is 15 amino acids long. Written as DNA, the CDR3 is TGTGCCATCAGCCGCACTTATGAGATTAATTCACCCCTCCACTTT. Protein sequence: CAISRTYEINSPLHF.

The rearrangement uses TRBV1 and TRBJ1-2. TRBV1 is a known pseudogene. The CDR3 extends over 15 amino acids. CDR3 coding DNA: TGCACCAGCAGCCAAGATAGCCTTACTAACTATGGCTACACCTTC. This translates into CTSSQDSLTNYGYTF.

V gene TRBV6-7 combines with J gene TRBJ1-6, with TRBD1 as a possible D gene (5 bases). TRBV6-7 is identified as an open reading frame with a role that is uncertain. CDR3 size: 17 residues. The germline V and J ends were trimmed by 4 bases and 0 bases, with 13 bases remaining between them. The CDR3 reads CASSSRPGISYNSPLHF. Here the CDR3 DNA reads TGTGCCAGCAGTTCCAGACCAGGGATCTCCTATAATTCACCCCTCCACTTT.

The genes are TRBV12-3 or TRBV12-4 and TRBJ1-4; D uncertain. The germline V and J ends were trimmed by 8 bases and 11 bases, with 18 bases remaining between them. The CDR3 sequence is 13 residues long. The CDR3 here is CASGKDGIGKLFF. The DNA of the CDR3 is TGTGCCAGCGGAAAGGACGGGATTGGGAAACTGTTTTTT.

This clone was found a few times. V and J are TRBV19 and TRBJ2-7, with D perhaps TRBD1 (7 bases). Germline V gives CDR1 LNHDA, CDR2 SQIVND (reference sequence). The CDR3 is 15 amino acids. V dropped 1 base and J dropped 3 bases, with 13 bases sitting between them. CDR3 protein: CASSIGQGGGYEQYF. The CDR3 DNA reads TGTGCCAGTAGTATAGGACAGGGAGGAGGCTACGAGCAGTACTTC.

This rearrangement joins TRBV19 to TRBJ1-5, with D perhaps TRBD1 (6 bases). Germline CDR1 and CDR2: LNHDA and SQIVND (reference sequence). V was trimmed by 7 bases and J by 7 bases, leaving 14 bases between them. The CDR3 spans 13 residues. The CDR3 sequence is CASKGGRGQPQHF. The CDR3 DNA is TGTGCCAGTAAGGGGGGGCGCGGCCAGCCCCAGCATTTT.